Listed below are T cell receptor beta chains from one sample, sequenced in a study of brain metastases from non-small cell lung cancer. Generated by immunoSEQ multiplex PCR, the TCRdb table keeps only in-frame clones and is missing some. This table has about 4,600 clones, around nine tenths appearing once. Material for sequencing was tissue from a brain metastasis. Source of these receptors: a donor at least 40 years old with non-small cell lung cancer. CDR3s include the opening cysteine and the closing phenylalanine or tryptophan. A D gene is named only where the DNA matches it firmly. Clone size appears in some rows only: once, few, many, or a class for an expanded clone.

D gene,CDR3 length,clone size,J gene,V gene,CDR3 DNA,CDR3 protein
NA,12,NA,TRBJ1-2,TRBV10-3,TGTGCCATCAGTGAATCGATGGAGGGCTACACCTTT,CAISESMEGYTF
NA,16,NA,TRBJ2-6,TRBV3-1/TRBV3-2,TGTGCCAGCAGCCAACAGGGGTCGTTGGGGGCCAACGTCCTGACTTTC,CASSQQGSLGANVLTF
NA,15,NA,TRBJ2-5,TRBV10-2,TGCGCCAGCAGTGTTACGGGGGGCGATGGAGAGACCCAGTACTTC,CASSVTGGDGETQYF
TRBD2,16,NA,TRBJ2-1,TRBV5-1,TGCGCCAGCAGCTTGGCCGGGACTAGCTCGGGCAATGAGCAGTTCTTC,CASSLAGTSSGNEQFF
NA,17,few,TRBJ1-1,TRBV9,TGTGCCAGCAGCCCCAATCAACTGGGCGGATTTAACACTGAAGCTTTCTTT,CASSPNQLGGFNTEAFF
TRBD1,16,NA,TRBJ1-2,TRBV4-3,TGCGCCAGCAGCCTATTAGAGGGACAGGGAGCTGGTGGCTACACCTTC,CASSLLEGQGAGGYTF
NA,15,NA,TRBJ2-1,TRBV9,TGTGCCAGCAGCGACCGGGGGATGGGTGTCGATGAGCAGTTCTTC,CASSDRGMGVDEQFF
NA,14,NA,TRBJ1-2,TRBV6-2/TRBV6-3,TGTGCCAGCAGTTACTCAGGCAGCTTCTATGGCTACACCTTC,CASSYSGSFYGYTF
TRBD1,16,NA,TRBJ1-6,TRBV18,TGTGCCAGCTCACCACCCAACAGGGGGCTGGATTCACCCCTCCACTTT,CASSPPNRGLDSPLHF
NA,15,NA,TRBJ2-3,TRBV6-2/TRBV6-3,TGTGCCAGCAGTCTCGGGACTTCTAGCACAGATACGCAGTATTTT,CASSLGTSSTDTQYF
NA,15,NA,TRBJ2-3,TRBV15,TGTGCCACCAGCAGAGGGCCCACGGGGACAGATACGCAGTATTTT,CATSRGPTGTDTQYF
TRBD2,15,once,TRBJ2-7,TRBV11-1,TGTGCCAGCAGCCTGACTAGCGGGGGGGCCTACGAGCAGTACTTC,CASSLTSGGAYEQYF
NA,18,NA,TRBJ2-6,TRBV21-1,TGTGCCAGCAGCAAAGTCAACCTTGGGAGCTCTGGGGCCAACGTCCTGACTTTC,CASSKVNLGSSGANVLTF
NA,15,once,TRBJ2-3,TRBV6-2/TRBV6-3,TGTGCCAGCAGTCACGGGGCTGGGGAAACAGATACGCAGTATTTT,CASSHGAGETDTQYF
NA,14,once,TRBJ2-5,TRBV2,TGTGCCAGCAGTGGGTGGGGTTCGGGAGAGACCCAGTACTTC,CASSGWGSGETQYF
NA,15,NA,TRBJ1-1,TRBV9,TGTGCCAGCAGCGTAGGACAAGCCGGGGCCACTGAAGCTTTCTTT,CASSVGQAGATEAFF
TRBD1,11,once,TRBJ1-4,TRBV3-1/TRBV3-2,TGTGCCAGCAGGAAACAGGGGGCACTGTTTTTT,CASRKQGALFF
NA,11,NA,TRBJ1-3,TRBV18,TGTGCTTCGAGGGACGGAAACACCATATATTTT,CASRDGNTIYF
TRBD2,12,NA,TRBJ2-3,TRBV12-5,TGTGCTAGTGTTGGCGGGGGGGATACGCAGTATTTT,CASVGGGDTQYF
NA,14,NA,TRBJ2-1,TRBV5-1,TGCGCCAGCAGCTTGCGTGACAGGCGTGATGAGCAGTTCTTC,CASSLRDRRDEQFF
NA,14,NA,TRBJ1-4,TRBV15,TGTGCCACCAGTTCCAGGGGCAGGCGTGAAAAACTGTTTTTT,CATSSRGRREKLFF
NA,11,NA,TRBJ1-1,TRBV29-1,TGCAGCGTCGTCCAACTCGGTTCAGCTTTCTTT,CSVVQLGSAFF